The rows below give T cell receptor beta chains drawn from one sample of a study of blood T cell repertoires in COVID-19. Produced via immunoSEQ multiplex PCR; TCRdb's table is partial and in-frame only. The sample carries hundreds of thousands of clones, 88% recorded once. The sample taken for sequencing was PBMCs or T cells enriched from blood (not recorded which). The receptors derive from a woman in her fifties or sixties who had recovered from COVID-19. CDR3s include the opening cysteine and the closing phenylalanine or tryptophan. A D gene is named only where the DNA matches it firmly. Rows give clone size only sometimes, using once, few, many, or a class for an expanded clone.

j_call clone_size v_call d_call cdr3_aa cdr3_nt
TRBJ1-2 . TRBV12-3/TRBV12-4 . CASSLEGPGGYTF TGTGCCAGCAGTTTGGAGGGACCGGGGGGCTACACCTTC
TRBJ2-7 . TRBV7-2 . CASSPRDTFYEQYF TGTGCCAGCAGCCCACGGGACACCTTCTACGAGCAGTACTTC
TRBJ2-3 . TRBV6-5 . CASSYRLTSTDTQYF TGTGCCAGCAGTTACCGCCTAACGAGCACAGATACGCAGTATTTT
TRBJ2-5 . TRBV28 TRBD2 CASNGLALQETQYF TGTGCCAGCAACGGACTAGCGCTACAAGAGACCCAGTACTTC
TRBJ1-6 . TRBV4-3 . CASSQGREGSPLHF TGCGCCAGCAGCCAAGGTCGTGAGGGTTCACCCCTCCACTTT
TRBJ1-2 . TRBV6-5 TRBD1 CASYYRGTYGYTF TGTGCCAGCTACTACAGGGGTACCTATGGCTACACCTTC
TRBJ1-5 few TRBV30 TRBD1 CAFGQGNSNQPQHF TGTGCCTTCGGACAGGGAAATAGCAATCAGCCCCAGCATTTT
TRBJ2-7 . TRBV5-1 TRBD1 CASSLVSLGQGEQYF TGCGCCAGCAGCTTGGTGAGCTTGGGACAGGGCGAGCAGTACTTC
TRBJ2-4 . TRBV3-1/TRBV3-2 TRBD2 CASSPPGTSIQYF TGTGCCAGCAGCCCCCCCGGGACTAGCATTCAGTACTTC
TRBJ2-2 . TRBV19 . CASSILVSAPGTGELFF TGTGCCAGTAGTATCCTTGTCAGCGCTCCCGGCACCGGGGAGCTGTTTTTT
TRBJ1-2 . TRBV28 . CASSYYREGYTF TGTGCCAGCAGTTACTACAGGGAGGGCTACACCTTC
TRBJ2-1 . TRBV12-3/TRBV12-4 . CASSRDYNEQFF TGTGCCAGCAGCCGGGACTACAATGAGCAGTTCTTC
TRBJ2-1 . TRBV9 TRBD2 CASSVGGSSDNEQFF TGTGCCAGCAGCGTAGGCGGGAGCTCTGACAATGAGCAGTTCTTC
TRBJ2-5 . TRBV11-2 TRBD2 CASSLVQFPLAGRQETQYF TGTGCCAGCAGCTTGGTACAGTTCCCTTTAGCGGGACGTCAAGAGACCCAGTACTTC
TRBJ1-2 . TRBV2 TRBD1 CASSGRDSRNYGYTF TGTGCCAGCAGTGGGAGGGACAGCCGGAACTATGGCTACACCTTC
TRBJ1-3 . TRBV7-2 . CASSLRGSGAGNTIYF TGTGCCAGCAGCCTAAGGGGCTCGGGGGCTGGAAACACCATATATTTT
TRBJ1-5 . TRBV15 TRBD1 CATSGTGGRGNQPQHF TGTGCCACCAGCGGGACAGGGGGACGTGGCAATCAGCCCCAGCATTTT
TRBJ1-1 . TRBV19 . CASSIFSSNTEAFF TGTGCCAGTAGTATTTTCAGTTCGAACACTGAAGCTTTCTTT
TRBJ2-7 . TRBV7-2 TRBD2 CASSLDGGGTTYEQYF TGTGCCAGCAGCTTAGATGGCGGGGGAACAACCTACGAGCAGTACTTC
TRBJ2-2 . TRBV6-1 . CASSDNSNTGELFF TGTGCCAGCAGTGACAACAGTAACACCGGGGAGCTGTTTTTT
TRBJ1-6 . TRBV30 TRBD1 CAWSRNRGNSPLHF TGTGCCTGGAGTCGCAACAGGGGGAATTCACCCCTCCACTTT
TRBJ2-7 . TRBV28 . CASNRGYEQYF TGTGCCAGCAACCGGGGGTACGAGCAGTACTTC
TRBJ1-5 . TRBV19 TRBD1 CASSIPAGGVQPQHF TGTGCCAGTAGTATACCGGCAGGGGGCGTTCAGCCCCAGCATTTT
TRBJ1-6 . TRBV6-4 . CAFSCGSPPLHF TGTGCCTTTTCCTGCGGTTCCCCACCCCTCCACTTT
TRBJ2-7 . TRBV30 TRBD1 CAWSGLGTGGGYEQYF TGTGCCTGGAGTGGCCTTGGGACAGGGGGCGGGTACGAGCAGTACTTC
TRBJ2-6 few TRBV7-8 . CASSPPGTRSSGANVLTF TGTGCCAGCAGCCCCCCCGGGACAAGAAGCTCTGGGGCCAACGTCCTGACTTTC
TRBJ2-7 few TRBV6-5 TRBD1 CASSYGTGQPYEQYF TGTGCCAGCAGTTACGGGACAGGGCAGCCCTACGAGCAGTACTTC